This is a list of T cell receptor beta chains from one sample in a study of memory CD4+ T cells and cytomegalovirus serostatus. Data came from immunoSEQ multiplex PCR; TCRdb stores just in-frame clones and leaves some out. The sample includes around 25,000 clones, about 80% seen only once; the top ten take around 1%. Sequenced: memory CD4+ T cells from blood. These receptor sequences come from an adult in good health and CMV-seronegative. CDR3s leave out the opening cysteine and the closing phenylalanine or tryptophan. The D gene is left open where the match is weak.

V: TRBV5-8
D: TRBD1
J: TRBJ2-7
CDR3: ASSQGQKTSYEQY

V: TRBV7-2
D: NA
J: TRBJ2-1
CDR3: ASSPSGILSYNEQF

V: TRBV6-5
D: TRBD1
J: TRBJ2-5
CDR3: ASSLQGGQETQY

V: TRBV30
D: NA
J: TRBJ1-1
CDR3: AWSVVTEAF

V: TRBV27
D: NA
J: TRBJ1-1
CDR3: ASSFSVQAGEAF

V: TRBV28
D: NA
J: TRBJ1-1
CDR3: ASSPQGQGNTEAF

V: TRBV18
D: NA
J: TRBJ1-5
CDR3: ASSPGRGNQPQH

V: TRBV27
D: NA
J: TRBJ2-3
CDR3: ASSDGQNTDTQY

V: TRBV6-4
D: TRBD1
J: TRBJ1-6
CDR3: ASSPPGTGNANSPLH

V: TRBV18
D: TRBD1
J: TRBJ2-5
CDR3: ASSPFQGAGETQY

V: TRBV7-2
D: NA
J: TRBJ2-7
CDR3: ASSLASRQNEQY

V: TRBV2
D: NA
J: TRBJ2-7
CDR3: ASQGVGSHEQY

V: TRBV7-2
D: TRBD1
J: TRBJ1-2
CDR3: ASSPMTGTNYGYT

V: TRBV11-3
D: NA
J: TRBJ2-1
CDR3: ASSLDPTVNEQF

V: TRBV12-5
D: NA
J: TRBJ1-5
CDR3: ASGLGQGGATFNQPQH

V: TRBV25-1
D: TRBD1
J: TRBJ1-1
CDR3: ASSDGRGLGSEAF

V: TRBV19
D: NA
J: TRBJ2-6
CDR3: ASSGASSGANVLT

V: TRBV4-3
D: TRBD2
J: TRBJ2-7
CDR3: ASSQEGAGGYEQY

V: TRBV4-1
D: NA
J: TRBJ2-7
CDR3: ASSQDITVTYEQY

V: TRBV4-3
D: NA
J: TRBJ2-4
CDR3: ASSQDRVAKNIQY

V: TRBV27
D: NA
J: TRBJ2-1
CDR3: ASSLGQLSSYNEQF

V: TRBV19
D: NA
J: TRBJ1-5
CDR3: ASSIRGGATYQPQH

V: TRBV7-2
D: TRBD2
J: TRBJ2-3
CDR3: ASSFAAGGEADTQY

V: TRBV7-3
D: NA
J: TRBJ1-1
CDR3: ASSSRSNTEAF

V: TRBV29-1
D: TRBD2
J: TRBJ2-3
CDR3: SVEDPSGSNTDTQY

V: TRBV5-1
D: TRBD1
J: TRBJ2-2
CDR3: ASSSRGLNTGELF

V: TRBV7-2
D: NA
J: TRBJ2-5
CDR3: ASSYQGEETQY

V: TRBV27
D: NA
J: TRBJ1-1
CDR3: ASRWGRNTEAF

V: TRBV14
D: TRBD1
J: TRBJ1-2
CDR3: ASSQAGTGIYGYT

V: TRBV2
D: NA
J: TRBJ1-5
CDR3: ASSVAGNGQPQH

V: TRBV18
D: NA
J: TRBJ1-3
CDR3: ASSPDFGNTIY

V: TRBV18
D: TRBD1
J: TRBJ2-1
CDR3: ASSLTPGQGRDEQF

V: TRBV5-6
D: TRBD1
J: TRBJ1-2
CDR3: ASSSITRWDSRDYGYT

V: TRBV29-1
D: TRBD1
J: TRBJ1-1
CDR3: SGRRERTGSVNTEAF

V: TRBV4-2
D: NA
J: TRBJ1-5
CDR3: ASSQETGRDSNQPQH